Following are 22 T cell receptor beta chains from one sample sequenced in a study of blood T cell repertoires in COVID-19. Using immunoSEQ multiplex PCR, the repertoire was profiled, and TCRdb retains in-frame clones only, with some absent. The table lists 28,000 or so clones, around 90% of them singletons. The sequenced sample was peripheral blood. These receptors were collected from a human donor with active COVID-19. The donor label of this sample is uncertain.

The table lists this clone with a few counts. The chain has TRBV30 and TRBJ1-5; 7 bases agree with TRBD1. The CDR3 length is 14 residues. Germline CDR1 is GTSNPN and CDR2 is SVGIG (reference sequence). After removal of 1 base from V and 3 bases from J, the junction contained 3 bases not matched to a gene. CDR3 residues: CAWSEGQINQPQHF. For the CDR3, the DNA is TGTGCCTGGAGTGAGGGACAGATCAATCAGCCCCAGCATTTT.

With regard to this clone: One end of the junction fails to match germline, which may point to a read error. The same CDR3 arises from other DNA sequences in this sample as well. V usage is TRBV9 and J usage is TRBJ1-2; 7 bases agree with TRBD1. The CDR3 is 15 amino acids. Germline V gene lookup returns CDR1 SGDLS and CDR2 YYNGEE. The CDR3 is CASNPTGKGNYGYTF. The CDR3 DNA reads as TGTGCTAGCAACCCGACAGGGAAGGGTAACTATGGCTACACCTTC.

V is TRBV10-3 and J is TRBJ2-7; TRBD1 aligns across 8 bases. The CDR3 has 15 residues. Germline CDR1 reads ENHRY; CDR2 reads SYGVKD. Trimming took 3 bases from V and 3 from J; bases not matched to a gene: 7. CDR3 amino acids: CAISDTTGGRYEQYF. For the CDR3, the DNA is TGTGCCATCAGTGATACAACAGGGGGACGCTACGAGCAGTACTTC.

This chain joins TRBV3-1 (or the pseudogene TRBV3-2) and TRBJ2-1; 8 bases fit TRBD2. The CDR3 contains 19 residues. Germline V gene data show CDR1 as LGHDT and CDR2 as YNNKEL (reference sequence). J gave up 0 bases and V 4 bases, and 14 bases lay outside the gene matches. The CDR3 coding sequence is TGTGCCAGCAGCCGGGGACTGCCAAGCGGGGGCCCCTCCTACAATGAGCAGTTCTTC. Amino acid sequence: CASSRGLPSGGPSYNEQFF.

This clone was seen just once. The sample carries other DNA sequences with the same CDR3. The V gene is TRBV4-3, the J gene TRBJ2-1; TRBD1 matches at 8 bases. The V gene end was trimmed by 2 bases and the J gene end by 0 bases; junction bases not matched to a gene: 18. CDR1 and CDR2 (germline): LGHNA, YSLEER. CDR3 length: 21 residues. The CDR3 nucleotides read TGCGCCAGCAGCCAAAGATTTGCAAACAGGGGGAGTTACGCCTCCTACAATGAGCAGTTCTTC. Its translation is CASSQRFANRGSYASYNEQFF.

V gene TRBV7-9 combines with J gene TRBJ2-7; D is perhaps TRBD2 (5 bases). CDR1 and CDR2 (germline): SEHNR, FQNEAQ (reference sequence). The CDR3 has 12 amino acids. V lost 4 bases, J lost 2 bases, and 6 bases lay in between. The chain's CDR3 is CASSSGTYEQYF. CDR3 nucleotide sequence: TGTGCCAGCAGCTCGGGAACCTACGAGCAGTACTTC.

CDR3 sequence (DNA): TGTGCCAGCAGCTTAGGGTCAGGTCTCTCAGAGACCCAGTACTTC. Encoded protein: CASSLGSGLSETQYF. The chain recombines TRBV13 with TRBJ2-5; D is uncertain. V was trimmed by 0 bases and J by 4 bases, leaving 12 bases between them. This CDR3 comprises 15 residues. Germline assignment: CDR1 PRHDT and CDR2 FYEKMQ (reference sequence).

The V call is TRBV3-1 (or the pseudogene TRBV3-2), the J call TRBJ2-7; 7 bases are shared with TRBD2. V trimming: 0 bases; J trimming: 9 bases; junction bases outside the gene matches: 5. Germline lookup yields CDR1 LGHDT and CDR2 YNNKEL (reference sequence). The CDR3 length is 13 residues. The CDR3 DNA sequence: TGTGCCAGCAGCCAAGATTTGGGGGGGGTGCAGTACTTC. Translating it yields CASSQDLGGVQYF.

This rearrangement joins TRBV2 to TRBJ1-3, with D perhaps matching TRBD1 (5 bases). The CDR3 contains 15 residues. Trimming removed 7 bases from V and 0 bases from J, with 13 bases in between. CDR1 is SNHLY and CDR2 is FYNNEI in the germline V gene. This CDR3 reads CASNRLTNSGNTIYF. The CDR3 DNA reads as TGTGCCAGCAACAGGTTGACCAACTCTGGAAACACCATATATTTT.

This chain connects TRBV4-2 to TRBJ2-1, with 13 nucleotides matching TRBD2. The V and J ends lost 0 bases and 11 bases, in that order; junction bases with no gene match: 7. From germline, CDR1 is LGHNA and CDR2 YNFKEQ. The CDR3 is 16 amino acids. CDR3 nucleotide sequence: TGTGCCAGCAGCCAAGATTACGGGACTAGCGGGAAGAAGCAGTTCTTC. The encoded protein is CASSQDYGTSGKKQFF.

V and J are TRBV25-1 and TRBJ2-7; possible D gene TRBD2, 5 bases. There are 12 residues in the CDR3. CDR1 is MGHDK, CDR2 SYGVNS, per germline. V was cut by 4 bases and J by 9 bases, with 13 bases left in between. The CDR3 protein is CASSVHRRGQYF. For the CDR3, the DNA is TGTGCCAGCAGTGTTCATCGACGGGGGCAGTACTTC.

This clone was observed once. This chain joins TRBV7-2 and TRBJ2-5, with 13 nucleotides matching TRBD2. Trimming took 1 base from V and 5 from J; bases not matched to a gene: 7. This CDR3 is 17 amino acids long. Germline CDR1 and CDR2: SGHTA and FQGNSA. The CDR3 loop reads CASSLGTSGGHSETQYF. CDR3 sequence (DNA): TGTGCCAGCAGCTTAGGGACTAGCGGGGGCCACTCGGAGACCCAGTACTTC.

The rearrangement joins TRBV3-1 (or the pseudogene TRBV3-2) to TRBJ2-3; a possible D gene is TRBD1 (6 bases). Trimming removed 4 bases from V and 4 bases from J, with 15 bases in between. Germline assignment: CDR1 LGHDT and CDR2 YNNKEL (reference sequence). The CDR3 loop spans 15 amino acids. The DNA of the CDR3 is TGTGCCAGCAGCCCCTTTGGGGGCCCGGCAGATACGCAGTATTTT. This encodes CASSPFGGPADTQYF.

The chain combines TRBV5-4 with TRBJ2-5; D is undetermined. Germline values: CDR1 SGHNT, CDR2 YYREEE (reference sequence). This CDR3 comprises 13 residues. With 0 bases removed from V and 4 bases from J, the gap between germline ends came to 7 bases. This chain's CDR3 is CASSLGSGETQYF. In nucleotides, the CDR3 is TGTGCCAGCAGCTTGGGCAGTGGAGAGACCCAGTACTTC.

This chain uses TRBV7-9 with TRBJ1-5; D gene uncertain. Germline V gene data show CDR1 as SEHNR and CDR2 as FQNEAQ (reference sequence). V lost 4 bases and J 0 bases, leaving 7 bases between the germline ends. The CDR3 is made up of 14 amino acids. The CDR3 DNA sequence: TGTGCCAGCAGCTCAGAATATAGCAATCAGCCCCAGCATTTT. Translation gives CASSSEYSNQPQHF. Looking up the rest from reference TRBV7-9 and TRBJ1-5 gives the full variable domain: DTGVSQNPRHKITKRGQNVTFRCDPISEHNRLYWYRQTLGQGPEFLTYFQNEAQLEKSRLLSDRFSAERPKGSFSTLEIQRTEQGDSAMYLCASSSEYSNQPQHFGDGTRLSIL.

V usage is TRBV19 and J usage is TRBJ2-7; TRBD2 might be the D (5 bases). Trimming removed 6 bases at V and 2 bases at J, with 11 bases between. This CDR3 has 13 amino acids. Germline V CDR1 and CDR2: LNHDA, SQIVND (reference sequence). CDR3 loop: CASSLGLPYEQYF. CDR3 DNA: TGTGCCAGTAGCCTTGGACTTCCCTACGAGCAGTACTTC.

V usage is TRBV3-1 (or the pseudogene TRBV3-2) and J usage is TRBJ2-5; tentatively, D is TRBD1 (6 bases). The CDR3 runs 16 residues. The germline V and J ends were trimmed by 2 bases and 2 bases, with 15 bases remaining between them. Germline V gene sequence: CDR1 LGHDT, CDR2 YNNKEL (reference sequence). In DNA form, the CDR3 reads TGTGCCAGCAGCCAATGGGGGCGAGGATTACAAGAGACCCAGTACTTC. The encoded protein is CASSQWGRGLQETQYF.

The V call is TRBV10-1, the J call TRBJ2-3; the D gene is possibly TRBD2 (5 bases). Trimming left V 0 bases short and J 1 base short, with 20 bases between. Germline CDR1 and CDR2: WNHNN and SYGVQD (reference sequence). CDR3 length: 19 amino acids. The CDR3 loop reads CASSESFPGNLGGTDTQYF. In DNA, the CDR3 is TGCGCCAGCAGTGAGTCCTTTCCCGGGAACCTTGGGGGCACAGATACGCAGTATTTT.

This rearrangement joins TRBV5-1 to TRBJ2-2; 10 bases are a match to TRBD1. Trimming removed 0 bases from V and 6 bases from J; junction bases left unmatched: 2. Germline CDR1 and CDR2: SGHRS and YFSETQ. This CDR3 comprises 15 residues. The CDR3 loop is CASSLGQGAAGELFF. The CDR3 DNA reads as TGCGCCAGCAGCTTGGGACAGGGGGCAGCCGGGGAGCTGTTTTTT. Complete variable domain (other parts from reference TRBV5-1 and TRBJ2-2): KAGVTQTPRYLIKTRGQQVTLSCSPISGHRSVSWYQQTPGQGLQFLFEYFSETQRNKGNFPGRFSGRQFSNSRSEMNVSTLELGDSALYLCASSLGQGAAGELFFGEGSRLTVL.

This chain joins TRBV11-2 and TRBJ2-1, with 7 nucleotides matching TRBD2. The V and J ends lost 8 bases and 7 bases, in that order; junction bases with no gene match: 2. This CDR3 is built from 11 residues. Germline CDR1 and CDR2: SGHAT and FQNNGV. The CDR3 coding sequence is TGTGCCAGCGGGAGGGTGAATGAGCAGTTCTTC. Translation gives CASGRVNEQFF.

The V and J genes are TRBV7-2 and TRBJ1-2; 8 bases line up with TRBD1. The germline gives CDR1 SGHTA, CDR2 FQGNSA. V dropped 4 bases and J dropped 2; count of bases not matched to a gene: 9. This CDR3 spans 16 amino acids. CDR3 loop: CASSSPLGTGNYGYTF. DNA for the CDR3: TGTGCCAGCAGCTCTCCCCTGGGGACAGGAAACTATGGCTACACCTTC.

The CDR3 coding sequence is TGTGCCAGCAGCTCTAGGAGCGGGGGTAATTCACCCCTCCACTTT. Amino acid sequence: CASSSRSGGNSPLHF. V and J are TRBV7-3 and TRBJ1-6, with D tentatively TRBD1 (5 bases). The CDR3 is 15 residues long. Germline CDR1 SGHTA, CDR2 FQGTGA. Trimming shortened V by 4 bases and J by 6 bases, and 13 bases separated the two germline ends.